These T cell receptor beta chains were read from a single sample in a study of T cell repertoires in cytomegalovirus infection. No cognate antigen is known for these TCRs. TCRdb reprocessed the reads with MiXCR, giving one entry per CDR3 protein. The sample includes approximately 990,000 distinct CDR3 sequences, approximately 32% seen only once; the top ten take around 15%. Sequenced material: cultured CD8+ T cells from PBMCs, taken from culture after CMV antigen stimulation. The receptors derive from a human donor in good health (CMV status not recorded). Some clones in this sample may be carry-over from other donors' samples. Both conserved end residues are part of each CDR3. D genes are given only for firm matches. The size field is filled for only some rows; it gives once, few, many or a size class.

CDR3: CASSNSGLVAETQYF
DNA: TGTGCCAGCAGCAATTCGGGACTAGTGGCGGAGACCCAGTACTTC
V: TRBV7-2
size: many
length: 15
D: TRBD2
J: TRBJ2-5

CDR3: CASSLAGGLLNYGYTF
DNA: TGTGCCAGCAGCTTGGCGGGGGGGTTACTAAACTATGGCTACACCTTC
V: TRBV5-6
size: few
length: 16
D: -
J: TRBJ1-2

CDR3: CSVLQGVNEKLFF
DNA: TGCAGCGTTCTACAGGGGGTTAATGAAAAACTGTTTTTT
V: TRBV29-1
size: -
length: 13
D: TRBD1
J: TRBJ1-4

CDR3: CASSQDVVNPHNEQFF
DNA: TGTGCCAGCAGCCAAGATGTGGTCAACCCCCACAATGAGCAGTTCTTC
V: TRBV4-2
size: -
length: 16
D: -
J: TRBJ2-1

CDR3: CASSLNWGPGGANYNEQFF
DNA: TGTGCCAGCAGCCTCAATTGGGGTCCCGGGGGGGCCAACTACAATGAGCAGTTCTTC
V: TRBV7-2
size: few
length: 19
D: TRBD2
J: TRBJ2-1

CDR3: CASSYFPGQDLSSSYNEQFF
DNA: TGTGCCAGCAGTTATTTTCCGGGACAGGATCTTTCTAGCTCCTACAATGAGCAGTTCTTC
V: TRBV12-3/TRBV12-4
size: -
length: 20
D: TRBD1
J: TRBJ2-1

CDR3: CATVGLLNTEAFF
DNA: TGTGCCACCGTAGGCCTTTTGAACACTGAAGCTTTCTTT
V: TRBV27
size: -
length: 13
D: -
J: TRBJ1-1

CDR3: CASSLAPDYEQYF
DNA: TGCGCCAGCAGCTTGGCCCCGGACTACGAGCAGTACTTC
V: TRBV5-1
size: -
length: 13
D: -
J: TRBJ2-7

CDR3: CASSSGPPGEQYF
DNA: TGTGCCAGCAGCTCCGGTCCCCCGGGCGAGCAGTACTTC
V: TRBV7-6
size: -
length: 13
D: -
J: TRBJ2-7

CDR3: CASSSIPGELFF
DNA: TGTGCCAGTAGTAGCATACCCGGGGAGCTGTTTTTT
V: TRBV19
size: few
length: 12
D: -
J: TRBJ2-2

CDR3: CSVERLAGGPETQYF
DNA: TGCAGCGTTGAACGACTAGCGGGGGGGCCTGAGACCCAGTACTTC
V: TRBV29-1
size: -
length: 15
D: TRBD2
J: TRBJ2-5

CDR3: CASSPDRGLGTDTQYF
DNA: TGTGCCAGCAGCCCGGACAGGGGGCTAGGTACAGATACGCAGTATTTT
V: TRBV7-9
size: -
length: 16
D: TRBD1
J: TRBJ2-3

CDR3: CASSLGWGVDYGYTF
DNA: TGTGCCAGCAGTTTAGGTTGGGGGGTAGACTATGGCTACACCTTC
V: TRBV27
size: -
length: 15
D: -
J: TRBJ1-2

CDR3: CASSPPGFMNTQYF
DNA: TGTGCCAGCAGCCCCCCGGGGTTCATGAATACGCAGTATTTT
V: TRBV7-9
size: -
length: 14
D: -
J: TRBJ2-3

CDR3: CASSYRGLNEKLFF
DNA: TGTGCCAGCAGTTACAGGGGGCTCAATGAAAAACTGTTTTTT
V: TRBV6-5
size: few
length: 14
D: TRBD1
J: TRBJ1-4

CDR3: CASSSRGGVGETQYF
DNA: TGTGCCAGCAGTTCTAGGGGTGGCGTTGGCGAGACCCAGTACTTC
V: TRBV27
size: -
length: 15
D: -
J: TRBJ2-5

CDR3: CASSSGARPDYEQYF
DNA: TGTGCCAGCAGCTCGGGAGCGAGGCCAGACTACGAGCAGTACTTC
V: TRBV7-6
size: few
length: 15
D: -
J: TRBJ2-7

CDR3: CSARRKGTPYEQYF
DNA: TGCAGTGCTAGACGAAAAGGGACACCCTACGAGCAGTACTTC
V: TRBV20-1
size: -
length: 14
D: -
J: TRBJ2-7

CDR3: CASSTLSGNTIYF
DNA: TGTGCCAGCAGCACCCTCTCTGGAAACACCATATATTTT
V: TRBV27
size: -
length: 13
D: -
J: TRBJ1-3

CDR3: CASSLLTSETYEQYF
DNA: TGTGCCAGCAGCCTCCTGACTAGCGAGACCTACGAGCAGTACTTC
V: TRBV7-9
size: few
length: 15
D: TRBD2
J: TRBJ2-7

CDR3: CASFDYYGYTF
DNA: TGTGCCAGCTTCGACTACTATGGCTACACCTTC
V: TRBV6-6
size: -
length: 11
D: -
J: TRBJ1-2

CDR3: CASSGPGTSGGRSAGELFF
DNA: TGCGCCAGCAGCGGACCCGGGACTAGCGGGGGCCGATCGGCCGGGGAGCTGTTTTTT
V: TRBV5-1
size: few
length: 19
D: TRBD2
J: TRBJ2-2

CDR3: CANSVWTEYNEQFF
DNA: TGTGCCAACAGCGTCTGGACGGAGTACAATGAGCAGTTCTTC
V: TRBV9
size: once
length: 14
D: -
J: TRBJ2-1

CDR3: CAVGSNNEQFF
DNA: TGTGCGGTGGGTTCAAACAATGAGCAGTTCTTC
V: TRBV2
size: -
length: 11
D: -
J: TRBJ2-1

CDR3: CASSWTGTPKEQYF
DNA: TGCGCCAGCAGTTGGACAGGAACCCCTAAGGAGCAGTACTTC
V: TRBV5-1
size: -
length: 14
D: TRBD1
J: TRBJ2-7

CDR3: CSARDNDRGGNEQFF
DNA: TGCAGTGCTAGAGATAACGACAGGGGGGGCAATGAGCAGTTCTTC
V: TRBV20-1
size: -
length: 15
D: TRBD1
J: TRBJ2-1

CDR3: CASSIGGEQPQHF
DNA: TGTGCCAGCAGTATTGGGGGCGAGCAGCCCCAGCATTTT
V: TRBV12-3/TRBV12-4
size: -
length: 13
D: -
J: TRBJ1-5

CDR3: CASSQGQGGHQETQYF
DNA: TGTGCCAGCAGCCAAGGACAGGGGGGGCACCAAGAGACCCAGTACTTC
V: TRBV5-4
size: few
length: 16
D: TRBD1
J: TRBJ2-5

CDR3: CASSSRGTQYNEQFF
DNA: TGTGCCAGCAGCTCCCGAGGGACTCAGTACAATGAGCAGTTCTTC
V: TRBV6-5
size: -
length: 15
D: -
J: TRBJ2-1

CDR3: CASSELSNQPQHF
DNA: TGTGCCAGCAGTGAACTCAGCAATCAGCCCCAGCATTTT
V: TRBV2
size: once
length: 13
D: -
J: TRBJ1-5

CDR3: CASKGGRELFF
DNA: TGTGCCAGCAAGGGAGGGCGGGAGCTGTTTTTT
V: TRBV2
size: -
length: 11
D: TRBD2
J: TRBJ2-2

CDR3: CASSWGTSYNEQFF
DNA: TGTGCCAGCAGCTGGGGGACCTCCTACAATGAGCAGTTCTTC
V: TRBV7-2
size: many
length: 14
D: -
J: TRBJ2-1

CDR3: CATSLGGYSYEQYF
DNA: TGTGCCACCTCCCTAGGGGGGTACTCCTACGAGCAGTACTTC
V: TRBV19
size: few
length: 14
D: -
J: TRBJ2-7

CDR3: CASSQGGGVSPLHF
DNA: TGTGCCAGCAGCCAGGGGGGAGGGGTTTCACCCCTCCACTTT
V: TRBV7-2
size: many
length: 14
D: TRBD1
J: TRBJ1-6

CDR3: CASSSGGNQETQYF
DNA: TGTGCCAGCAGTTCGGGGGGCAACCAAGAGACCCAGTACTTC
V: TRBV27
size: few
length: 14
D: -
J: TRBJ2-5

CDR3: CASRDPRDKAGYTF
DNA: TGTGCCAGCAGGGACCCCCGGGACAAGGCTGGCTACACCTTC
V: TRBV12-3/TRBV12-4
size: few
length: 14
D: -
J: TRBJ1-2

CDR3: CASSIPTGSTDTQYF
DNA: TGTGCCAGTAGTATTCCCACGGGAAGCACAGATACGCAGTATTTT
V: TRBV19
size: -
length: 15
D: -
J: TRBJ2-3

CDR3: CASSIQQSYEQYF
DNA: TGTGCCAGCAGCATCCAGCAGTCCTACGAGCAGTACTTC
V: TRBV7-6
size: many
length: 13
D: -
J: TRBJ2-7

CDR3: CASGANVLTF
DNA: TGTGCTTCTGGGGCCAACGTCCTGACTTTC
V: TRBV7-6
size: many
length: 10
D: -
J: TRBJ2-6

CDR3: CASSLRQASGGGEQFF
DNA: TGTGCCAGCAGCTTACGGCAGGCTAGCGGGGGCGGCGAGCAGTTCTTC
V: TRBV7-8
size: many
length: 16
D: TRBD2
J: TRBJ2-1

CDR3: CASSLSRDLNYGYTF
DNA: TGTGCCAGTAGTCTTAGTAGGGACTTGAACTATGGCTACACCTTC
V: TRBV9
size: -
length: 15
D: -
J: TRBJ1-2

CDR3: CASSLGTSGNEQFF
DNA: TGTGCCAGCAGTCTAGGGACTAGCGGCAATGAGCAGTTCTTC
V: TRBV27
size: many
length: 14
D: TRBD2
J: TRBJ2-1

CDR3: CASKEDGSSGNTIYF
DNA: TGTGCCAGCAAAGAAGACGGGAGCTCTGGAAACACCATATATTTT
V: TRBV2
size: few
length: 15
D: -
J: TRBJ1-3

CDR3: CSASMGLGRSSGNTIYF
DNA: TGCAGTGCTAGTATGGGTTTGGGCCGCAGCTCTGGAAACACCATATATTTT
V: TRBV20-1
size: -
length: 17
D: -
J: TRBJ1-3

CDR3: CASSPGKAHEAFF
DNA: TGTGCCAGCAGCCCCGGGAAAGCGCATGAAGCTTTCTTT
V: TRBV7-3
size: -
length: 13
D: -
J: TRBJ1-1

CDR3: CATSDPGDSNEAFF
DNA: TGTGCCACCAGTGACCCAGGGGATTCTAATGAAGCTTTCTTT
V: TRBV24-1
size: few
length: 14
D: -
J: TRBJ1-1

CDR3: CATSRDDLGRDRETQYF
DNA: TGTGCCACCAGCAGAGACGACCTCGGGAGGGATCGAGAGACCCAGTACTTC
V: TRBV15
size: -
length: 17
D: TRBD2
J: TRBJ2-5

CDR3: CASKWDTGELFF
DNA: TGCGCCAGCAAATGGGACACCGGGGAGCTGTTTTTT
V: TRBV10-2
size: -
length: 12
D: -
J: TRBJ2-2

CDR3: CASSFEIDTDTF
DNA: TGTGCCAGCAGCTTTGAAATAGATACTGACACCTTC
V: TRBV7-3
size: -
length: 12
D: -
J: TRBJ1-2

CDR3: CASGLEVYSNQPQHF
DNA: TGTGCTAGTGGTTTAGAGGTATATAGCAATCAGCCCCAGCATTTT
V: TRBV12-5
size: -
length: 15
D: -
J: TRBJ1-5